Listed here are 32 T cell receptor beta chains from one sample, sequenced in a study of blood T cell repertoires in COVID-19. Repertoires were generated with immunoSEQ multiplex PCR, while TCRdb's copy carries only in-frame clones and drops some. The repertoire has 55,000 to 80,000 clones, 80% to 90% of them found once; the top ten carry roughly 5.3%. Sequences were obtained from peripheral blood. Every receptor here comes from a man in his fifties with active COVID-19.

V and J are TRBV9 and TRBJ2-4, with 10 nucleotides matching TRBD1. The CDR3 loop spans 16 amino acids. The germline V gene has CDR1 SGDLS and CDR2 YYNGEE. V lost 1 base to trimming and J lost 3 bases; unmatched junction nucleotides: 4. The CDR3 is CASSVPDRGHKNIQYF. The CDR3 DNA reads TGTGCCAGCAGCGTACCAGACAGGGGGCACAAAAACATTCAGTACTTC. Using reference TRBV9 and TRBJ2-4 for the parts outside the CDR3, the full variable domain is DSGVTQTPKHLITATGQRVTLRCSPRSGDLSVYWYQQSLDQGLQFLIQYYNGEERAKGNILERFSAQQFPDLHSELNLSSLELGDSALYFCASSVPDRGHKNIQYFGAGTRLSVL.

This sequence joins TRBV7-2 and TRBJ1-5; possible D gene TRBD1, 6 bases. V was clipped by 4 bases and J by 1 base, with 11 bases between them. CDR3 size: 15 residues. From germline, CDR1 is SGHTA and CDR2 FQGNSA. CDR3 DNA sequence: TGTGCCAGCAGCTCGACAGGCCTCAGCAATCAGCCCCAGCATTTT. Amino acids: CASSSTGLSNQPQHF.

J is TRBJ2-1 and V is TRBV5-4, with TRBD2 as a possible D gene (5 bases). The V end lost 0 bases, the J end lost 6 bases, and 16 bases lay between the germline ends. The CDR3 has 16 residues. Germline V lookup: CDR1 SGHNT, CDR2 YYREEE (reference sequence). The CDR3 is CASSLAPSWSGNEQFF. CDR3 DNA: TGTGCCAGCAGCTTGGCCCCTAGCTGGTCGGGCAATGAGCAGTTCTTC.

This clone was seen just once. The rearrangement links TRBV18 to TRBJ2-3; 10 positions agree with TRBD2. CDR3 length equals 17 residues. V dropped 5 bases and J dropped 9; count of bases not matched to a gene: 17. Germline-derived CDR1 and CDR2 are KGHSH and LQKENI. As DNA, the CDR3 is TGTGCCAGCTCATTGTTACAGGGGGAGCTAGCGGGAGACACGCAGTATTTT. It specifies CASSLLQGELAGDTQYF.

This clone appeared once. This chain links TRBV19 with TRBJ2-5; D ambiguous. The CDR3 sequence is 15 residues long. Germline CDR1 and CDR2: LNHDA and SQIVND (reference sequence). Trimming cost V 5 bases and J 5 bases, with 18 bases left between them. The CDR3 coding sequence is TGTGCCAGTAGTCCTCAACACTCACCGCGGGAGACCCAGTACTTC. It translates to CASSPQHSPRETQYF. Using reference TRBV19 and TRBJ2-5 for the parts outside the CDR3, the full variable domain is DGGITQSPKYLFRKEGQNVTLSCEQNLNHDAMYWYRQDPGQGLRLIYYSQIVNDFQKGDIAEGYSVSREKKESFPLTVTSAQKNPTAFYLCASSPQHSPRETQYFGPGTRLLVL.

A note on this clone: Compared with germline, one end of the junction differs, possibly owing to a read error. The V call is TRBV11-1, the J call TRBJ2-5; D call uncertain. The germline V gene has CDR1 SGHAT and CDR2 FQDESV (reference sequence). This CDR3 has 13 residues. Here the CDR3 DNA reads TGTGCCAGCAGCTTAGACCGACAAGGGACCCAGTACTTC. As protein: CASSLDRQGTQYF.

V and J are TRBV7-3 and TRBJ2-3, with TRBD2 identical over 8 bases. With 5 bases clipped from V and 3 bases from J, the junction kept 10 bases outside the gene matches. The CDR3 length is 16 residues. Germline CDR1 reads SGHTA; CDR2 reads FQGTGA. The DNA for the CDR3 is TGTGCCAGCAGCGCCACCGGGACTAGGGCAACAGATACGCAGTATTTT. This codes for CASSATGTRATDTQYF. Filled out from reference TRBV7-3 and TRBJ2-3, the complete variable domain reads GAGVSQTPSNKVTEKGKYVELRCDPISGHTALYWYRQSLGQGPEFLIYFQGTGAADDSGLPNDRFFAVRPEGSVSTLKIQRTERGDSAVYLCASSATGTRATDTQYFGPGTRLTVL.

The chain links TRBV12-2 to TRBJ1-2. TRBV12-2 is deemed a pseudogene. This CDR3 spans 11 amino acids. The CDR3 DNA reads as TGTGCAAGTCGCTTAGTTAGTGGCTACACCTTC. Translating it yields CASRLVSGYTF.

The V gene is TRBV27, the J gene TRBJ2-7; TRBD1 aligns across 9 bases. The junction had 4 bases not matched to a gene; V was cut back by 6 bases and J by 1 base. The CDR3 sequence is 14 residues long. The germline V gene has CDR1 MNHEY and CDR2 SMNVEV (reference sequence). This CDR3 is CASRRTGESYEQYF. CDR3 in DNA: TGTGCCAGCAGGCGGACAGGGGAGTCCTACGAGCAGTACTTC.

The V and J genes are TRBV5-4 and TRBJ2-1; D may be TRBD1 (5 bases). Deletions cut 0 bases from V and 2 bases from J, with 6 bases between. The CDR3 consists of 14 residues. The germline V gene has CDR1 SGHNT and CDR2 YYREEE (reference sequence). For the CDR3, the DNA is TGTGCCAGCAGCTTGGGGGGCCCCTACAATGAGCAGTTCTTC. It encodes CASSLGGPYNEQFF.

The chain joins TRBV28 to TRBJ1-6; TRBD1 matches 9 bases. Germline V gene lookup returns CDR1 MDHEN and CDR2 SYDVKM. The CDR3 is 14 amino acids. J was trimmed by 18 bases and V by 6 bases; bases with no gene match: 15. The chain's CDR3 is CASRTGTGNEKRHF. The CDR3 DNA reads as TGTGCCAGCAGAACCGGGACAGGGAATGAAAAGCGCCACTTT.

The chain is built from TRBV30 and TRBJ2-6; D not resolved. The CDR3 runs 15 residues. In germline, CDR1 is GTSNPN, CDR2 SVGIG (reference sequence). The germline V and J ends were trimmed by 5 bases and 2 bases, with 13 bases remaining between them. DNA of the CDR3: TGTGCCTGGGGTTTTGCTTTAGCTGGGGCCAACGTCCTGACTTTC. This encodes CAWGFALAGANVLTF.

The chain joins TRBV7-2 to TRBJ1-1; D gene ambiguous. V lost 5 bases and J lost 7, with 14 bases in between. This CDR3 has 13 amino acids. Germline loops: CDR1 SGHTA, CDR2 FQGNSA. CDR3 nucleotides: TGTGCCAGCAGCCCGTTAATTAGCAGTGAAGCTTTCTTT. Its protein is CASSPLISSEAFF.

The chain joins TRBV5-1 to TRBJ1-2; 7 bases line up with TRBD1. The junction had 2 bases not matched to a gene; V was cut back by 4 bases and J by 2 bases. The CDR3 sequence is 13 residues long. Germline V gives CDR1 SGHRS, CDR2 YFSETQ. The CDR3 is CASSPQGNYGYTF. CDR3 bases: TGCGCCAGCAGCCCACAGGGGAACTATGGCTACACCTTC.

About this clone itself: The junction shows a germline mismatch at one end, possibly a read error. The chain is built from TRBV7-7 and TRBJ2-5; a weak D match, TRBD2 (6 bases). CDR3 length: 15 amino acids. Germline lookup yields CDR1 SSHAT and CDR2 FNYEAQ (reference sequence). The CDR3 here is CASSLNPGAQETQYF. CDR3 in DNA: TGTGCTAGCAGCTTAAATCCGGGAGCTCAAGAGACCCAGTACTTC.

The rearrangement uses TRBV2 and TRBJ2-7, with D unclear. CDR1 SNHLY and CDR2 FYNNEI come from the germline V gene. CDR3 length equals 14 residues. V was shortened by 3 bases and J by 0 bases, with 9 bases between the two germline ends. The CDR3 region has the DNA TGTGCCAGCAGTGAGATTTTGAGCTCCTACGAGCAGTACTTC. Residues: CASSEILSSYEQYF. The whole variable domain, filled in from reference TRBV2 and TRBJ2-7, reads EPEVTQTPSHQVTQMGQEVILRCVPISNHLYFYWYRQILGQKVEFLVSFYNNEISEKSEIFDDQFSVERPDGSNFTLKIRSTKLEDSAMYFCASSEILSSYEQYFGPGTRLTVT.

This clone was seen only a few times. The chain has TRBV14 and TRBJ2-1; D is possibly TRBD2 (7 bases). The CDR3 covers 15 residues. Germline CDR1 SGHDN, CDR2 FVKESK. Trimming pared 4 bases from V and 2 bases from J, leaving 12 bases between. CDR3 sequence (DNA): TGTGCCAGCAGCCTCGGGGGGCCGGCCTACAATGAGCAGTTCTTC. Amino acids: CASSLGGPAYNEQFF.

The chain uses TRBV6-5 and TRBJ2-2; weak D call: TRBD1 (5 bases). The CDR3 extends over 14 amino acids. Per germline, CDR1 MNHEY and CDR2 SVGAGI. The V and J ends lost 5 bases and 4 bases respectively, with 11 bases between them. The CDR3 coding sequence is TGTGCCAGCAGTCCCCAGGGTCTCACCGGGGAGCTGTTTTTT. Protein sequence: CASSPQGLTGELFF.

The gene calls are TRBV7-2 and TRBJ2-4; TRBD2 might be the D (6 bases). V was shortened by 1 base and J by 9 bases, with 13 bases between the two germline ends. CDR3 length: 14 residues. Germline CDR1 reads SGHTA; CDR2 reads FQGNSA. The chain's CDR3 is CASSLGGGAGIQYF. The CDR3 DNA reads TGTGCCAGCAGCTTAGGCGGAGGGGCGGGCATTCAGTACTTC.

The rearrangement joins TRBV28 to TRBJ2-3; TRBD2 might be the D (5 bases). The CDR3 covers 13 residues. CDR1 MDHEN and CDR2 SYDVKM come from the germline V gene. Trimming removed 8 bases from V and 6 bases from J, with 15 bases in between. The CDR3 here is CASRGVSLDTQYF. The CDR3 DNA follows: TGTGCCAGCCGGGGAGTCAGTCTTGATACGCAGTATTTT.

This chain uses TRBV19 with TRBJ2-7; perhaps TRBD2 as D (5 bases). The CDR3 length is 14 residues. Germline values: CDR1 LNHDA, CDR2 SQIVND (reference sequence). V shed 5 bases and J shed 2 bases, with 13 bases lying between them. The CDR3 is CASSPLANPYEQYF. Here the CDR3 DNA reads TGTGCCAGTAGTCCCTTAGCGAACCCCTACGAGCAGTACTTC.

This clone was counted once. The CDR3 bases are TGTGCCAGCAGTGGGGGGGCTTGGGAGACCCAGTACTTC. It specifies CASSGGAWETQYF. The V call is TRBV27, the J call TRBJ2-5; possibly TRBD2 for D (7 bases). Per the germline V gene, CDR1 is MNHEY and CDR2 is SMNVEV (reference sequence). The CDR3 totals 13 residues. Trimming removed 5 bases at V and 5 bases at J, with 12 bases between.

The chain uses TRBV30 and TRBJ1-1; D remains ambiguous. Per germline, CDR1 GTSNPN and CDR2 SVGIG (reference sequence). The CDR3 spans 12 residues. V was pared by 1 base and J by 8 bases, with 11 bases between. CDR3 region: CAWSDPLGEAFF. For the CDR3, the DNA is TGTGCCTGGAGTGACCCACTCGGGGAAGCTTTCTTT.

V is TRBV7-6 and J is TRBJ2-7; 10 nucleotides line up with TRBD2. Germline V gene sequence: CDR1 SGHVS, CDR2 FNYEAQ. The CDR3 extends over 16 amino acids. Trimming took 4 bases from V and 5 from J; bases not matched to a gene: 11. The CDR3 region is CASSSNLAGELNEQYF. The CDR3 DNA sequence: TGTGCCAGCAGCTCGAACCTAGCGGGGGAGCTGAACGAGCAGTACTTC.

This chain links TRBV9 with TRBJ1-3; 7 nucleotides align to TRBD1. V lost 3 bases and J lost 1; bases outside the gene matches: 7. This CDR3 is 16 amino acids long. Germline lookup yields CDR1 SGDLS and CDR2 YYNGEE. CDR3 amino acids: CASSAGTGVSGNTIYF. The CDR3, as DNA: TGTGCCAGCAGCGCCGGAACAGGGGTGTCTGGAAACACCATATATTTT.

This chain uses TRBV10-1 with TRBJ2-1; TRBD2 matches 7 bases. The CDR3 length is 14 residues. Germline V lookup: CDR1 WNHNN, CDR2 SYGVQD (reference sequence). V was pared by 4 bases and J by 9 bases, with 9 bases of the junction left unmatched. CDR3 amino acids: CASSAGGFQSEQFF. The CDR3 bases are TGCGCCAGCAGTGCCGGGGGGTTTCAAAGTGAGCAGTTCTTC.

V usage is TRBV11-2 and J usage is TRBJ2-7; D call uncertain. CDR1 is SGHAT and CDR2 is FQNNGV in the germline V gene. With 1 base removed from V and 3 bases from J, the gap between germline ends came to 10 bases. CDR3 size: 14 residues. For the CDR3, the DNA is TGTGCCAGCAGCTTAGTCCGTGGCGGCTACGAGCAGTACTTC. Residues: CASSLVRGGYEQYF.

This clone was counted only a few times. The chain couples TRBV25-1 to TRBJ1-2; perhaps TRBD1 as D (5 bases). Germline CDR1 reads MGHDK; CDR2 reads SYGVNS. The CDR3 runs 15 residues. The V and J ends lost 6 bases and 4 bases respectively, with 18 bases between them. In DNA, the CDR3 is TGTGCCAGCAGCCCCCCCGGGGGGAAACTCTATGGCTACACCTTC. Encoded protein: CASSPPGGKLYGYTF.

The rearrangement uses TRBV6-5 and TRBJ2-7; TRBD1 matches at 10 bases. CDR1 is MNHEY and CDR2 is SVGAGI in the germline V gene. The V segment lost 2 bases and the J segment 3 bases; nucleotides outside the gene matches: 4. CDR3 length: 15 residues. CDR3 bases: TGTGCCAGCAGTTACAGGGGGGACAGGGGCTACGAGCAGTACTTC. This translates into CASSYRGDRGYEQYF.

This sequence joins TRBV24-1 and TRBJ1-4; weak D call: TRBD1 (5 bases). The germline V gene encodes CDR1 KGHDR and CDR2 SFDVKD. This CDR3 is built from 15 residues. Between the trimmed V and J ends, which lost 5 bases and 7 bases, there was a span of 16 bases. Here the CDR3 reads CATSVGAGLGEKLFF. The CDR3 coding sequence is TGTGCCACCAGTGTTGGGGCTGGGCTGGGTGAAAAACTGTTTTTT.

The chain uses TRBV5-1 and TRBJ2-7; TRBD2 is a possible D gene (6 bases). V gave up 5 bases and J gave up 0 bases, with 12 bases separating them. The CDR3 has 14 residues. Germline assignment: CDR1 SGHRS and CDR2 YFSETQ. Written as DNA, the CDR3 is TGCGCCAGCAGGCTCGAGCGGGCCTCCTACGAGCAGTACTTC. This codes for CASRLERASYEQYF.

V gene TRBV7-8 combines with J gene TRBJ1-1, with a possible D match to TRBD1 (6 bases). V gave up 3 bases and J gave up 4 bases, with 12 bases separating them. The CDR3 sequence is 14 residues long. Germline CDR1 reads SGHVS; CDR2 reads FQNEAQ. This CDR3 is CASSFRGASTEAFF. The DNA of the CDR3 is TGTGCCAGCAGCTTTCGGGGGGCGAGCACTGAAGCTTTCTTT. The complete variable domain, with remaining parts taken from reference TRBV7-8 and TRBJ1-1, reads GAGVSQSPRYKVAKRGQDVALRCDPISGHVSLFWYQQALGQGPEFLTYFQNEAQLDKSGLPSDRFFAERPEGSVSTLKIQRTQQEDSAVYLCASSFRGASTEAFFGQGTRLTVV.